The present entry profiles one T cell receptor (beta chain) with its context. Its antigen is undetermined. Germline CDR1 is LNHDA and CDR2 is SQIVND (reference sequence). Trimming pared 2 bases from V and 5 bases from J, leaving 16 bases between. This CDR3 has 15 residues. This entry comes from a study of PD-L1 blockade in urothelial cancer. Study details: Of roughly 30 patients, about 24 were males with bladder-origin urothelial cancer. Broader study findings: Below-median pretreatment blood TCR clonality was associated with improved progression-free and overall survival. At the 3-week point, tumor-associated blood clones expanded more in durable-benefit patients.

The protocol was immunoSEQ multiplex PCR, while the TCRdb copy is restricted to in-frame clones and leaves out a portion. Altogether 30,000 or so clones are present, roughly 88% being singletons, with the ten largest covering 30%. This clonotype originated in a man between 60 and 70 years old with urothelial cancer. The V call is TRBV19, the J call TRBJ2-7; D may be TRBD1 (5 bases). This specimen was PBMCs, taken around atezolizumab (anti-PD-L1) treatment. In DNA form, the CDR3 reads TGTGCCAGTAGTATATATCACAGGAACCTACACGAGCAGTACTTC. It yields the protein CASSIYHRNLHEQYF.